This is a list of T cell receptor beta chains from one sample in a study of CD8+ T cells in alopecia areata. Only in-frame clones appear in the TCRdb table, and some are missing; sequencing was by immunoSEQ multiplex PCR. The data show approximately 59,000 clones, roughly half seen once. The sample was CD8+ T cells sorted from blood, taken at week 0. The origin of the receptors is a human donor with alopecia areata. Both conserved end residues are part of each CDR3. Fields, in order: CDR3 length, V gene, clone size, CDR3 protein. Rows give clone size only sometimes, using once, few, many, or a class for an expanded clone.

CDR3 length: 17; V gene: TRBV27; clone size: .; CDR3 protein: CASSLSISRDLGNEQFF
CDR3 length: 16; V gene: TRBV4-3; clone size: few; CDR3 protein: CASSLTTGGTYNEQFF
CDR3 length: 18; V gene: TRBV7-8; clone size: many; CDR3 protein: CASSLARGGLADTGELFF
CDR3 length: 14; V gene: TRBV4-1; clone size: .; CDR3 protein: CASSPQGGTDTQYF
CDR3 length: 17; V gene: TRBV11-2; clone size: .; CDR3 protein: CASSLAAAVGFAGELFF
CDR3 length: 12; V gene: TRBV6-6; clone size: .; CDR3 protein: CASSYQKETQYF
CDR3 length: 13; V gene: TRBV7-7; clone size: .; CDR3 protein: CASSLETGDEQYF
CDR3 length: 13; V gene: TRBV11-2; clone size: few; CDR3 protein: CASTLRGAYEQYF
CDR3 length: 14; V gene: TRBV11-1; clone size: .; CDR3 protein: CASSLAPQYNEQFF
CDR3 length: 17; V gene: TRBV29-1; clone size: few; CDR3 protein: CSVAPLAVNTLYNEQFF
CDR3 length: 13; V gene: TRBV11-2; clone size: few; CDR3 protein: CASSSSAYNEQFF
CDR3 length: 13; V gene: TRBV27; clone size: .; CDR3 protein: CASSLSSGETQYF
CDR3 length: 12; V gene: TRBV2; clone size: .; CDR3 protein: CASILNTGELFF
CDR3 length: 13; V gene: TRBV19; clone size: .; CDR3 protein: CASSLGLVDTQYF
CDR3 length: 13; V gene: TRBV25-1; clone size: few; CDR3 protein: CASSDRAPGELFF
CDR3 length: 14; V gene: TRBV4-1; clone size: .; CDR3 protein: CASSQAASGNEQYF
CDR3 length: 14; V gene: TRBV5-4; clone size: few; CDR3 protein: CASSSSGSGNEQFF
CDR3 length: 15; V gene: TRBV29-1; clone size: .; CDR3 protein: CSVEDRGRTRETQYF
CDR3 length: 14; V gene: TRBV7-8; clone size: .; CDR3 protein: CASREEMGPYEQYF
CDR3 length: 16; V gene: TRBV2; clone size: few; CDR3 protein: CASIFSATLAKNIQYF
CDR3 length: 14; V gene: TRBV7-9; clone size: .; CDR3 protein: CASSLKSRPREQYF
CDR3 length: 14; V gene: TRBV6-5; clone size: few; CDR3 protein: CASSYRDLYNEQFF
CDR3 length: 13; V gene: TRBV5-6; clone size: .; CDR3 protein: CASSAGVVTEAFF
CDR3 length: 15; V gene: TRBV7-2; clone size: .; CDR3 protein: CASSAIQWNTGELFF
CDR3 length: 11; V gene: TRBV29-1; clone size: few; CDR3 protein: CSVGSDTEAFF